The source of this T cell receptor beta chain is a study of T cell changes during pregnancy in multiple sclerosis (dated by TCRdb to about 2019). For context, the study as a whole: Changes in the T cell repertoire over the course of pregnancy were examined in this study in women with multiple sclerosis.

Inclusive of the bounding cysteine and phenylalanine, the CDR3 is 17 residues long. Only the CDR3 portion is preserved as DNA: 51 bases, with reading frame beginning at the first base. Trimmed from V: 0 bases; trimmed from J: 2 bases; junction bases lacking a gene match: 7. CDR1 SGHNT and CDR2 YYREEE were looked up in the germline V gene (reference sequence). Turning to this clone: It lacks a known antigen. Nothing much larger sits one base from this clone, and base qualities are not available.

The receptor library was made with the immunoSEQ multiplex PCR assay. TCRdb took over this immuneACCESS table, retaining in-frame rearrangements with V and J assigned. Such tables are incomplete; in checked studies, under half of the missing clones stem from an unresolved V gene, and the remainder is unexplained. The sample records more than 50,000 clones, roughly 90% of which are singletons. The ten largest account for 3% to 3.5% of the sample. The sequence is built from TRBV5-4 and TRBJ2-4, with TRBD1 matching 8 junction bases. This receptor was obtained from a female donor in good health, enrolled as a control in a pregnancy study. The source material was peripheral blood, sampled in the first trimester of pregnancy. CDR3 loop: CASSLGAGGAPKNIQYF. The bases read TGTGCCAGCAGCTTGGGTGCAGGGGGCGCCCCCAAAAACATTCAGTACTTC. Beyond the CDR3, the reference TRBV5-4 and TRBJ2-4 genes provide the residues; the full variable domain reads: ETGVTQSPTHLIKTRGQQVTLRCSSQSGHNTVSWYQQALGQGPQFIFQYYREEENGRGNFPPRFSGLQFPNYSSELNVNALELDDSALYLCASSLGAGGAPKNIQYFGAGTRLSVL.